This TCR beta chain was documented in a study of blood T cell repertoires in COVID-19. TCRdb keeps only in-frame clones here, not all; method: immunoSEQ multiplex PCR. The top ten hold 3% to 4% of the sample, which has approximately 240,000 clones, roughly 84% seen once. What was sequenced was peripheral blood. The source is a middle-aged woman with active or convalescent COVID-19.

CDR3 sequence: CAGGDANTGELFF. The CDR3 DNA sequence: TGTGCCGGGGGGGACGCGAACACCGGGGAGCTGTTTTTT. V is TRBV7-9 and J is TRBJ2-2; TRBD2 agrees at 7 bases. The CDR3 is 13 amino acids. Germline loops: CDR1 SEHNR, CDR2 FQNEAQ (reference sequence). V dropped 11 bases and J dropped 0; count of bases not matched to a gene: 3.